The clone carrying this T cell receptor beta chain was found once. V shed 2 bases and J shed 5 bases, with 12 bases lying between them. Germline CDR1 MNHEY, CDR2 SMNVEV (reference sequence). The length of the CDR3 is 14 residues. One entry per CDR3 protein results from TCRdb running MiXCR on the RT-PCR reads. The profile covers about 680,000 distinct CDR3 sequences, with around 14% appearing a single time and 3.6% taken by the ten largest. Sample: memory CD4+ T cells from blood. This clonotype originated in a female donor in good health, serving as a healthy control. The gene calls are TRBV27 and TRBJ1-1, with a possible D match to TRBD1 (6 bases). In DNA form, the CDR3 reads TGTGCCAGCAGTTTAACATTTCAGGGGACTGAAGCTTTCTTT. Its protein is CASSLTFQGTEAFF.